A single sample is the source of the 8 T cell receptor beta chains below, sequenced in a study of blood T cell repertoires in COVID-19. Here immunoSEQ multiplex PCR was the method, and the copy in TCRdb shows in-frame clones only, minus some. This table holds approximately 120,000 clones, roughly four fifths found once. The sequencing input was PBMCs or T cells enriched from blood (not recorded which). Receptors originate from a man aged 25 to 45 who had recovered from COVID-19.

The CDR3 sequence is CASRGGQVGDQPQHF. DNA for the CDR3: TGTGCCAGCAGAGGGGGACAGGTGGGGGATCAGCCCCAGCATTTT. V is TRBV27 and J is TRBJ1-5; TRBD1 agrees at 8 bases. The CDR3 length is 15 residues. J was trimmed by 5 bases and V by 6 bases; bases with no gene match: 9. Germline V gene lookup returns CDR1 MNHEY and CDR2 SMNVEV (reference sequence).

The rearrangement joins TRBV7-2 to TRBJ1-2, with TRBD1 matching over 7 bases. Germline-derived CDR1 and CDR2 are SGHTA and FQGNSA. V dropped 4 bases and J dropped 4; count of bases not matched to a gene: 6. The CDR3 extends over 14 amino acids. As DNA, the CDR3 is TGTGCCAGCAGCTGGGACAGTCCGTCCTATGGCTACACCTTC. Translating gives CASSWDSPSYGYTF.

The V and J genes are TRBV7-9 and TRBJ1-1, with a possible D match to TRBD1 (5 bases). The CDR3 spans 14 residues. V was cut by 5 bases and J by 1 base, with 11 bases left in between. Germline lookup yields CDR1 SEHNR and CDR2 FQNEAQ (reference sequence). CDR3 amino acids: CASSPRGENTEAFF. In DNA form, the CDR3 reads TGTGCCAGCAGCCCACGGGGGGAGAACACTGAAGCTTTCTTT.

The V and J genes are TRBV11-2 and TRBJ1-6, with unresolved D. Germline CDR1 and CDR2: SGHAT and FQNNGV. CDR3 size: 12 residues. Trimming stripped 3 bases from V and 9 bases from J, with 6 bases between. The CDR3 sequence: CASSFSGSPLHF. The CDR3 DNA reads as TGTGCCAGCAGCTTCTCAGGTTCACCCCTCCACTTT.

There are a few counts of this clone. J is TRBJ1-5 and V is TRBV5-4; perhaps TRBD1 as D (6 bases). Looked up from germline, CDR1 is SGHNT and CDR2 is YYREEE (reference sequence). CDR3 length: 17 residues. Trimming left V 4 bases short and J 3 bases short, with 20 bases between. The CDR3 spells CASSPAGAGTFNQPQHF. CDR3 nucleotides: TGTGCCAGCAGCCCGGCGGGGGCAGGGACGTTCAATCAGCCCCAGCATTTT.

The V call is TRBV30, the J call TRBJ1-4; TRBD1 matches 10 bases. V trimming: 6 bases; J trimming: 7 bases; junction bases outside the gene matches: 2. This CDR3 region has 12 residues. CDR1 is GTSNPN, CDR2 SVGIG, per germline (reference sequence). The DNA for the CDR3 is TGTGCCTGCGACAGGGGGCGTGAAAAACTGTTTTTT. Encoded protein: CACDRGREKLFF.

The chain couples TRBV13 to TRBJ1-1; D gene ambiguous. This CDR3 contains 13 residues. The germline V gene has CDR1 PRHDT and CDR2 FYEKMQ (reference sequence). V lost 4 bases, J lost 0 bases, and 6 bases lay in between. CDR3 protein: CASSSNMNTEAFF. Written as DNA, the CDR3 is TGTGCCAGCAGCTCCAACATGAACACTGAAGCTTTCTTT.

This clone was counted a single time. In nucleotides, the CDR3 is TGTGCCAGCAGTCCCCGGGATGGGACTTACAATGAGCAGTTCTTC. Translating gives CASSPRDGTYNEQFF. The chain links TRBV6-6 to TRBJ2-1, with TRBD2 as a possible D gene (6 bases). Trimming cost V 5 bases and J 4 bases, with 15 bases left between them. CDR1 and CDR2 (germline): MNHNY, SVGAGI (reference sequence). The CDR3 contains 15 residues.